This T cell receptor (beta chain) appears in the sequencing data of a study of early T cells in non-severe SARS-CoV-2 infection. Overall study context: Alpha and beta chains were unpaired, from unsorted whole-blood bulk RNA.

V lost 0 bases, J lost 0 bases, and 9 bases lay in between. CDR1 and CDR2 from the germline V gene are LNHDA and SQIVND (reference sequence). This CDR3 has 16 amino acids. cDNA molecules, individually, were tagged with unique molecular identifiers. Each CDR3 protein gets one entry after TCRdb re-called the 5' RACE reads with MiXCR. The table lists 25,000 to 30,000 distinct CDR3 sequences, 5.3% of them singletons, with roughly 4% in the top ten. This clonotype was counted many times. Its antigen is unknown. Study findings and constraints: Using VDJdb, the matching emphasized anti-spike CD8 responses while missing private and CD4 specificities.

Sequenced material: whole blood. V gene TRBV19 combines with J gene TRBJ2-1; D might be TRBD1 (5 bases). This clonotype was obtained from an adult who was a healthcare worker with PCR-confirmed SARS-CoV-2 infection or an uninfected control (not recorded which). The DNA of the CDR3 is TGTGCCAGTAGTATAGACGACAGTAGCTCCTACAATGAGCAGTTCTTC. Translated: CASSIDDSSSYNEQFF. The complete variable domain, with remaining parts taken from reference TRBV19 and TRBJ2-1, reads DGGITQSPKYLFRKEGQNVTLSCEQNLNHDAMYWYRQDPGQGLRLIYYSQIVNDFQKGDIAEGYSVSREKKESFPLTVTSAQKNPTAFYLCASSIDDSSSYNEQFFGPGTRLTVL.